This TCR beta chain was profiled in a study of blood T cells in healthy people across ages. Points from the study as a whole: Researchers judged that diversity estimates from one million T cells fell short of true values.

The second PCR ran about 6 to 12 cycles with a sample-barcoded 5' primer and J-beta primers. TCRdb analysed the 5' RACE reads with MiXCR anew, one entry per CDR3 protein. The sample holds about 1.1 million distinct CDR3 sequences; 35% to 45% are singletons and the top ten take around 14%. In this sample, this clonotype turned up a few times. As yet, its antigen is unknown. This CDR3 comprises 15 residues. The germline V gene encodes CDR1 MGHRA and CDR2 YSYEKL. Trimming left V 4 bases short and J 0 bases short, with 13 bases between. Material for sequencing was blood. The clonotype originates from a man younger than 30 in good health. The chain combines TRBV4-1 with TRBJ2-7; no definite D call. The CDR3 reads CASSPIYSPSYEQYF. The CDR3 coding sequence is TGCGCCAGCAGCCCCATATACAGCCCCTCCTACGAGCAGTACTTC.